This T cell receptor beta chain was observed in a study of CXCR3-negative and CXCR3-positive naive CD8 T cells. Subsets of CD8+ T cells were each sorted in triplicate at approximately 270,000 cells apiece. Study-level points and caveats: For CXCR3-positive naive cells, TRB CDR3s were more hydrophobic than those of CXCR3-negative naive cells.

Note on this clonotype: Its antigen is not identified.

The CDR3 loop spans 14 amino acids. Germline CDR1 reads MDHEN; CDR2 reads SYDVKM. TRB cDNA was prepared as libraries by UMI-labeled 5' RACE. TCRdb re-called the 5' RACE reads and shows each CDR3 protein once, DNA omitted. The sample's table shows 84,000 or so distinct CDR3 sequences. The V call is TRBV28, the J call TRBJ2-7; TCRdb lists TRBD1, though no DNA is available to test this call. The specimen sequenced was naive CXCR3+ CD8+ T cells from blood. As to subset: CD45RO-CCR7+CD27+CD95- naive CD8+ T cells expressing CXCR3 (TNR3+). This receptor was taken from a human donor in good health. Some clones in this sample may be carry-over from other donors' samples. The CDR3 protein is CASSLIRGTGGEYF.